The T cell receptor beta chain described here comes from a study of neurological immune-mediated disorders. This clonotype showed up many times. An end of the junction does not agree with germline; a read error may underlie this. The sample's time point: longitudinal time-point 2. Synthesis of cDNA was performed by 5'RACE using 10-nucleotide random UMIs. TCRdb passed the 5' RACE reads through MiXCR, listing each CDR3 protein once. The table includes approximately 85,000 distinct CDR3 sequences, approximately 13% detected once. The TCR sequence derives from a female donor with HTLV-1-associated myelopathy (HAM/TSP). Sample: PBMCs.

In DNA form, the CDR3 reads TGTGCCAGTACTAGCGGGGGGGTCGACTTC. Translation gives CASTSGGVDF. The chain employs TRBV6-1 and TRBJ2-4, with 13 bases aligning to TRBD2. CDR1 and CDR2 (germline): MNHNS, SASEGT. This CDR3 is built from 10 residues.